This T cell receptor (beta chain) was sequenced in a study of T cell clonotyping in hematopoietic cell transplantation. Germline V gene data show CDR1 as DFQATT and CDR2 as SNEGSKA (reference sequence). V was cut by 6 bases and J by 8 bases, with 5 bases left in between. The CDR3 consists of 10 residues. Measured with immunoSEQ multiplex PCR; TCRdb has only the in-frame clones, and not every one. The top ten hold about 7.8% of the sample, which has 5,000 to 7,500 clones, 89% seen once. This clone has a single count. The sample here was peripheral blood mononuclear cells, taken 100 days after allogeneic stem cell transplant. The sequence was collected from a male patient in his thirties or forties who had an allogeneic stem cell transplant from an unrelated donor, so the T cells may come from the graft donor. Some clones in this sample may be carry-over from other donors' samples. V usage is TRBV20-1 and J usage is TRBJ1-6; D remains unclear. In DNA, the CDR3 is TGCAGTGCCTCCCATTCACCCCTCCACTTT. It specifies CSASHSPLHF.